These 8 T cell receptor beta chains originate from one sample sequenced in a study of long-term antiretroviral therapy in people with HIV. Survey-level immunoSEQ v3.0 assays were run. Method: immunoSEQ multiplex PCR; TCRdb's copy keeps in-frame clones and lacks some. The sample holds some 33,000 clones; 95% to 98% are singletons and the top ten take approximately 2%. The sequencing here drew on unsorted PBMCs, taken 7.6 years after starting antiretroviral therapy. The receptor set was obtained from a man aged 30 to 45 with HIV.

V gene TRBV11-1 combines with J gene TRBJ1-6; no firm D call. Trimming stripped 2 bases from V and 7 bases from J, with 6 bases between. This CDR3 contains 13 residues. Germline V gene data show CDR1 as SGHAT and CDR2 as FQDESV (reference sequence). The CDR3 loop is CASSLSQNSPLHF. The CDR3 nucleotides read TGTGCCAGCAGCTTAAGCCAGAATTCACCCCTCCACTTT.

This chain uses TRBV14 with TRBJ2-5; TRBD2 matches 7 bases. This CDR3 spans 15 amino acids. Germline-derived CDR1 and CDR2 are SGHDN and FVKESK. Unmatched junction bases numbered 6, after V lost 1 base and J lost 4 bases. CDR3 nucleotide sequence: TGTGCCAGCAGCCAAGGGGACTACGATAGAGAGACCCAGTACTTC. Protein sequence: CASSQGDYDRETQYF.

The chain employs TRBV7-6 and TRBJ2-5, with 10 bases matching TRBD1. The V gene end was trimmed by 6 bases and the J gene end by 4 bases; junction bases not matched to a gene: 8. This CDR3 has 15 amino acids. Germline CDR1 is SGHVS and CDR2 is FNYEAQ. The CDR3 DNA sequence: TGTGCCAGCAGTCGGGACAGGGGAGATTCAGAGACCCAGTACTTC. Translating it yields CASSRDRGDSETQYF.

The V gene is TRBV5-1, the J gene TRBJ2-1; perhaps TRBD2 as D (6 bases). The CDR3 runs 16 residues. Germline values: CDR1 SGHRS, CDR2 YFSETQ. V lost 2 bases and J 3 bases, leaving 15 bases between the germline ends. The CDR3: CASSFSRGANYNEQFF. In DNA form, the CDR3 reads TGCGCCAGCAGCTTCTCGCGGGGTGCTAACTACAATGAGCAGTTCTTC.

The chain is built from TRBV19 and TRBJ1-5, with TRBD1 matching over 8 bases. The CDR3 sequence is 16 residues long. Germline values: CDR1 LNHDA, CDR2 SQIVND (reference sequence). V dropped 7 bases and J dropped 0; count of bases not matched to a gene: 8. The CDR3 DNA follows: TGTGCCAGTATCCCCGGGACAGGAGGTAGCAATCAGCCCCAGCATTTT. Amino acids: CASIPGTGGSNQPQHF.

The chain uses TRBV20-1 and TRBJ2-7; D gene unclear. The CDR3 totals 11 residues. Germline-derived CDR1 and CDR2 are DFQATT and SNEGSKA (reference sequence). Trimming stripped 0 bases from V and 7 bases from J, with 7 bases between. The CDR3 DNA reads TGCAGTGCTAGAGACGTGGGGGAGCAGTACTTC. Its protein product is CSARDVGEQYF.

The genes are TRBV20-1 and TRBJ2-1, with unresolved D. Trimming left V 4 bases short and J 8 bases short, with 9 bases between. The CDR3 totals 11 residues. Germline CDR1 and CDR2: DFQATT and SNEGSKA (reference sequence). The CDR3 DNA reads as TGCAGTGCTACGGACGGCTATGAGCAGTTCTTC. Translation: CSATDGYEQFF.

The chain links TRBV14 to TRBJ2-1; TRBD2 matches at 7 bases. The CDR3 totals 15 residues. With V trimmed by 1 base and J by 2 bases, 2 bases remained unmatched. CDR1 is SGHDN and CDR2 is FVKESK in the germline V gene. Written as DNA, the CDR3 is TGTGCCAGCAGCCAAGGGACTAGTCCCTACAATGAGCAGTTCTTC. Protein sequence: CASSQGTSPYNEQFF.